The 21 T cell receptor beta chains below all came from one sample that was sequenced in a study of blood T cells in healthy people across ages. Combining a sample-barcoded 5' primer with a J-beta primer mix, a second PCR ran for roughly 6 to 12 cycles. TCRdb independently ran MiXCR on the 5' RACE reads; one entry per CDR3 protein. The sample includes around 650,000 distinct CDR3 sequences, approximately 40% of them seen just once. Sequenced sample: blood. Receptors were obtained from a man at least 80 years old in good health.

The chain is built from TRBV18 and TRBJ2-2, with 8 bases that match TRBD2. Trimming removed 3 bases from V and 1 base from J; junction bases left unmatched: 4. Germline V gene lookup returns CDR1 KGHSH and CDR2 LQKENI. This CDR3 contains 16 residues. The CDR3 sequence: CASSPPGTRNTGELFF. CDR3 DNA: TGTGCCAGCTCACCTCCCGGGACTAGGAACACCGGGGAGCTGTTTTTT.

This clonotype was counted between two and nine times. The rearrangement joins TRBV12-3 or TRBV12-4 to TRBJ2-7, with 11 bases aligning to TRBD1. This CDR3 has 13 residues. V lost 4 bases, J lost 6 bases, and 2 bases stayed unmatched. CDR3 protein: CASSSGQGVEQYF. The CDR3 nucleotides read TGTGCCAGCAGTTCGGGACAGGGGGTCGAGCAGTACTTC.

Concerning this clonotype: This clone may be a read error of a much larger clone one base away. The rearrangement joins TRBV20-1 to TRBJ2-7, with 8 bases fitting TRBD1. Trimming took 2 bases from V and 7 from J; bases not matched to a gene: 7. The CDR3 loop spans 13 amino acids. Germline values: CDR1 DFQATT, CDR2 SNEGSKA (reference sequence). CDR3 in amino acids: CSARQGANNEQYF. The CDR3 nucleotides are TGCAGTGCTAGACAGGGGGCTAACAATGAGCAGTACTTC.

The sample holds many counts of this clonotype. V usage is TRBV29-1 and J usage is TRBJ2-3; D may match TRBD1 or TRBD2 (5 bases each). V lost 7 bases and J 0 bases, leaving 11 bases between the germline ends. In germline, CDR1 is SQVTM, CDR2 ANQGSEA. CDR3 length: 13 residues. This chain's CDR3 is CSGRGESTDTQYF. For the CDR3, the DNA is TGCAGCGGACGAGGGGAGAGCACAGATACGCAGTATTTT.

As regards this clonotype: Since a much larger clone is just one base distant, this may be a read error. The chain combines TRBV29-1 with TRBJ2-6; D ambiguous. Germline CDR1 SQVTM, CDR2 ANQGSEA. The CDR3 runs to 13 residues. The CDR3 protein is CSVGFFGTNVLTF. CDR3 nucleotide sequence: TGCAGCGTCGGGTTCTTTGGGACCAACGTCCTGACTTTC.

This clonotype has only a few counts. The rearrangement uses TRBV11-2 and TRBJ2-5; no definite D call. Germline values: CDR1 SGHAT, CDR2 FQNNGV. CDR3 size: 13 residues. V was shortened by 1 base and J by 3 bases, with 6 bases between the two germline ends. This CDR3 reads CASSLVRKETQYF. The CDR3, as DNA: TGTGCCAGCAGCTTAGTGCGGAAAGAGACCCAGTACTTC. Using reference TRBV11-2 and TRBJ2-5 for the parts outside the CDR3, the full variable domain is EAGVAQSPRYKIIEKRQSVAFWCNPISGHATLYWYQQILGQGPKLLIQFQNNGVVDDSQLPKDRFSAERLKGVDSTLKIQPAKLEDSAVYLCASSLVRKETQYFGPGTRLLVL.

The chain couples TRBV30 to TRBJ1-2, with 7 bases identical to TRBD1. V lost 3 bases to trimming and J lost 7 bases; unmatched junction nucleotides: 11. This CDR3 has 14 residues. Germline V gene lookup returns CDR1 GTSNPN and CDR2 SVGIG (reference sequence). The CDR3 nucleotides are TGTGCCTGGAGCAAGGGGCAAGGGGGCAGTGGCTACACCTTC. Translation: CAWSKGQGGSGYTF.

This chain links TRBV20-1 with TRBJ2-1, with 11 nucleotides matching TRBD2. CDR3 length equals 14 residues. The V gene's germline CDR1 is DFQATT and CDR2 SNEGSKA (reference sequence). V was clipped by 5 bases and J by 11 bases; unmatched bases: 11. This CDR3 reads CSAGPPIAGGQQFF. The DNA for the CDR3 is TGCAGTGCTGGCCCCCCTATAGCGGGAGGGCAGCAGTTCTTC.

Worth noting for this clonotype: With a much larger clone just one base away, this may be a read error. The chain combines TRBV29-1 with TRBJ2-1, with 11 bases fitting TRBD2. The ends lost 6 bases at V and 7 bases at J; junction bases unmatched: 5. The V gene's germline CDR1 is SQVTM and CDR2 ANQGSEA. The CDR3 spans 13 residues. CDR3 in DNA: TGCAGCGTCTCCCGACTAGCGGGGAATGAGCAGTTCTTC. This encodes CSVSRLAGNEQFF.

The chain links TRBV4-3 to TRBJ1-5; D not resolved. CDR1 and CDR2 (germline): LGHNA, YSLEER. The CDR3 extends over 17 amino acids. Trimming left V 6 bases short and J 1 base short, with 19 bases between. The CDR3 protein is CASSQSTTRGSNQPQHF. The CDR3 bases are TGCGCCAGCAGTCAAAGTACAACACGGGGAAGCAATCAGCCCCAGCATTTT.

The chain couples TRBV20-1 to TRBJ2-7; 8 positions match TRBD1. The CDR3 loop spans 14 amino acids. The germline V gene has CDR1 DFQATT and CDR2 SNEGSKA (reference sequence). Germline trimming cut 4 bases from V and 3 bases from J; bases unmatched to any gene: 8. The CDR3 DNA is TGCAGTGCTAAGTACGGGACAGGAGACTACGAGCAGTACTTC. Its protein product is CSAKYGTGDYEQYF.

V is TRBV20-1 and J is TRBJ2-1; D may be TRBD1 (6 bases). Germline CDR1 is DFQATT and CDR2 is SNEGSKA (reference sequence). The CDR3 covers 15 residues. The V end lost 1 base, the J end lost 0 bases, and 10 bases lay between the germline ends. The CDR3 region is CSARVGTYSYNEQFF. The CDR3 DNA is TGCAGTGCTAGAGTGGGGACATACTCCTACAATGAGCAGTTCTTC.

This chain links TRBV20-1 with TRBJ2-3, with unresolved D. In germline, CDR1 is DFQATT, CDR2 SNEGSKA (reference sequence). Trimming cost V 0 bases and J 2 bases, with 12 bases left between them. The CDR3 extends over 15 amino acids. The CDR3 reads CSARDLGKSTDTQYF. CDR3 in DNA: TGCAGTGCTAGAGATCTTGGCAAATCCACAGATACGCAGTATTTT.

The chain is built from TRBV7-2 and TRBJ2-3, with unresolved D. V lost 0 bases, J lost 2 bases, and 6 bases lay in between. The CDR3 is made up of 14 amino acids. CDR1 is SGHTA, CDR2 FQGNSA, per germline. This CDR3 is CASSLAQNTDTQYF. The CDR3 nucleotides are TGTGCCAGCAGCTTAGCACAGAACACAGATACGCAGTATTTT.

This chain uses TRBV9 with TRBJ2-4; 8 bases are shared with TRBD1. Germline V lookup: CDR1 SGDLS, CDR2 YYNGEE. The CDR3 runs 14 residues. The ends lost 4 bases at V and 5 bases at J; junction bases unmatched: 5. The CDR3: CASSPAGQENIQYF. The CDR3 DNA sequence: TGTGCCAGCAGCCCTGCGGGACAGGAAAACATTCAGTACTTC.

This clonotype was counted between two and nine times. This chain connects TRBV20-1 to TRBJ1-6, with D tentatively TRBD1 (5 bases). In germline, CDR1 is DFQATT, CDR2 SNEGSKA (reference sequence). V was shortened by 3 bases and J by 6 bases, with 9 bases between the two germline ends. The CDR3 has 13 amino acids. This CDR3 reads CSARRRANSPLHF. The CDR3 DNA is TGCAGTGCTAGGCGCAGGGCTAATTCACCCCTCCACTTT.

With respect to this clonotype: Being one base from a much bigger clone, this may be a read error. This sequence joins TRBV12-3 or TRBV12-4 and TRBJ2-1, with 11 positions matching TRBD2. The J call may not be correct, given that the DNA end is closer to TRBJ2-7. This CDR3 has 19 residues. The CDR3 coding sequence is TGTGCCAGCAGTCCCAGGGGTAGCGGGAGGGCCGGTCCGAACAATGAGCAGTACTTC. Translating it yields CASSPRGSGRAGPNNEQYF.

The table lists this clonotype with many counts. The V call is TRBV11-1, the J call TRBJ2-5; 13 nucleotides agree with TRBD2. CDR1 and CDR2 from the germline V gene are SGHAT and FQDESV (reference sequence). V shed 5 bases, J shed 2 bases, and the junction held 20 bases outside the gene matches. This CDR3 is 21 amino acids long. The CDR3: CASSPLPNWTSGGFEQETQYF. CDR3 coding DNA: TGTGCCAGCAGCCCACTCCCTAACTGGACTAGCGGGGGCTTCGAACAAGAGACCCAGTACTTC.

This clonotype was found once. The rearrangement uses TRBV7-9 and TRBJ2-1; D ambiguous. Deletions cut 6 bases from V and 9 bases from J, with 9 bases between. This CDR3 is 11 amino acids long. Looked up from germline, CDR1 is SEHNR and CDR2 is FQNEAQ (reference sequence). The CDR3, as DNA: TGTGCCAGCAGTTATCCGGTTGAGCAGTTCTTC. Amino acid sequence: CASSYPVEQFF.

This clonotype was detected a few times. The chain joins TRBV4-2 to TRBJ1-1; D remains unclear. CDR3 length equals 13 residues. CDR1 and CDR2 (germline): LGHNA, YNFKEQ. With 0 bases removed from V and 5 bases from J, the gap between germline ends came to 7 bases. The CDR3 DNA is TGTGCCAGCAGCCAAGATCGGACTACTGAAGCTTTCTTT. Protein product: CASSQDRTTEAFF.

This clonotype was found a few times. The chain combines TRBV11-2 with TRBJ2-1, with 13 bases fitting TRBD2. V lost 6 bases and J lost 0; bases outside the gene matches: 17. Germline V gene sequence: CDR1 SGHAT, CDR2 FQNNGV. This CDR3 contains 21 residues. Written as DNA, the CDR3 is TGTGCCAGCAGACGACGTCGGTCCGGGACTAGCGGGGACCACTCCTACAATGAGCAGTTCTTC. Protein product: CASRRRRSGTSGDHSYNEQFF.